This passage covers 6 T cell receptor beta chains from one sample sequenced in a study of Graves' ophthalmopathy and Graves' hyperthyroidism. For repertoire sequencing, the TCR beta CDR3 regions were amplified from RNA transcripts. HTBI primers were employed in first-round RT-PCR, then a second-round multiplex PCR followed. TCRdb independently ran MiXCR on the multiplex PCR reads; one entry per CDR3 protein. The table shows about 380,000 distinct CDR3 sequences, with 15% occurring only once. The sequenced material came from peripheral blood. Receptor source: a woman between 18 and 30 years old with stable Graves' hyperthyroidism.

The gene calls are TRBV19 and TRBJ2-5; 8 positions agree with TRBD2. Trimming removed 6 bases from V and 4 bases from J; junction bases left unmatched: 10. The germline V gene encodes CDR1 LNHDA and CDR2 SQIVND (reference sequence). The length of the CDR3 is 15 residues. The CDR3 sequence is CASRLAGLEGETQYF. The CDR3 nucleotides are TGTGCCAGTAGGTTGGCGGGACTAGAGGGAGAGACCCAGTACTTC.

Comment on this clonotype: The final CDR3 position lacks the conserved phenylalanine or tryptophan, pointing to a likely read error. The chain has TRBV20-1 and TRBJ2-5; 9 bases align to TRBD2. CDR1 and CDR2 (germline): DFQATT, SNEGSKA (reference sequence). This CDR3 is 15 amino acids long. The CDR3 DNA follows: TGCAGTGCTAGAGATTTGCTAGCGGGGCAAGAGTCCCAGTACTAC. This encodes CSARDLLAGQESQYY.

The sample holds many counts of this clonotype. This sequence joins TRBV7-2 and TRBJ2-5; D gene unclear. Trimming took 5 bases from V and 7 from J, leaving 17 bases between them. Per germline, CDR1 SGHTA and CDR2 FQGNSA. The CDR3 sequence is 14 residues long. CDR3 in amino acids: CASSQDGPTGTQYF. CDR3 sequence (DNA): TGTGCCAGCAGCCAGGACGGGCCCACGGGGACCCAGTACTTC. Drawing the rest from reference TRBV7-2 and TRBJ2-5, the complete variable domain is GAGVSQSPSNKVTEKGKDVELRCDPISGHTALYWYRQSLGQGLEFLIYFQGNSAPDKSGLPSDRFSAERTGGSVSTLTIQRTQQEDSAVYLCASSQDGPTGTQYFGPGTRLLVL.

The chain joins TRBV27 to TRBJ2-7; 10 nucleotides match TRBD1. Germline CDR1 and CDR2: MNHEY and SMNVEV (reference sequence). The CDR3 is 17 residues long. Germline trimming cut 6 bases from V and 2 bases from J; bases unmatched to any gene: 13. CDR3 sequence: CASSPLTGTGVTYEQYF. As DNA, the CDR3 is TGTGCCAGCAGCCCCCTTACCGGGACAGGGGTTACCTACGAGCAGTACTTC.

This clonotype was observed at least ten times. The rearrangement links TRBV15 to TRBJ1-1; no clear D. Germline loops: CDR1 LNHNV, CDR2 YYDKDF (reference sequence). The CDR3 is 16 residues long. V was shortened by 8 bases and J by 1 base, with 20 bases between the two germline ends. CDR3 sequence reads: CATEVGIPMGNTEAFF. In DNA form, the CDR3 reads TGTGCCACCGAAGTGGGAATACCCATGGGGAACACTGAAGCTTTCTTT.

This clonotype was recorded many times. The rearrangement uses TRBV11-2 and TRBJ1-1; D is ambiguous. The CDR3 has 12 residues. V lost 0 bases and J 6 bases, leaving 5 bases between the germline ends. Germline assignment: CDR1 SGHAT and CDR2 FQNNGV. The CDR3 bases are TGTGCCAGCAGCTTAGACATTTCTGAAGCTTTCTTT. Its translation: CASSLDISEAFF.